Sequencing of this TCR beta chain was carried out in a study of blood T cell repertoires in COVID-19. Study details: Samples of COVID-19 (acute and convalescent) were obtained from the United States, Italy and Spain. The cDNA or gDNA used as material had been derived from T cells, B-cell-depleted T cells, or PBMCs.

CDR1 and CDR2 from the germline V gene are SGHRS and YFSETQ. Trimming took 5 bases from V and 1 from J; bases not matched to a gene: 14. The CDR3 loop spans 17 amino acids. Per the authors' pipeline: Counts of nucleated cells, estimated from reference gene primer amplification, were obtained. The table came from immunoSEQ multiplex PCR; TCRdb's copy has only in-frame clones and leaves some out. V, J and clone size were drawn from that table, and D and trimming were deduced from the DNA. Of about 270,000 clones detected, approximately 86% appear once; the ten largest clones hold over 3.5%. J is TRBJ2-7 and V is TRBV5-1, with 8 bases matching TRBD1. The source material was peripheral blood. The TCR sequence derives from a woman between 45 and 65 years old with active or convalescent COVID-19. Here the CDR3 reads CASRVASGQVSSYEQYF. The CDR3 nucleotides read TGCGCCAGCAGGGTAGCGTCGGGACAGGTTTCTTCCTACGAGCAGTACTTC.